The clone carrying this T cell receptor (beta chain) has a handful of counts. Germline CDR1 and CDR2: DFQATT and SNEGSKA (reference sequence). V dropped 0 bases and J dropped 4 bases, with 19 bases sitting between them. This CDR3 is 17 amino acids long. The data are from a study of response to subunit inactivated influenza vaccine. A single record per CDR3 protein comes from TCRdb applying MiXCR to the RT-PCR reads. The sample gives some 800,000 distinct CDR3 sequences, roughly 20% of which show up once; 10% is in the top ten. This TCR was sampled from a man aged 45 to 65 who received an inactivated influenza vaccine. The sample consisted of PBMCs from blood, taken 5 days after vaccination. The chain has TRBV20-1 and TRBJ1-5; perhaps TRBD1 as D (6 bases). The CDR3 reads CSARDIQGRIANQPQHF. The CDR3 DNA reads as TGCAGTGCTAGAGATATCCAGGGGAGGATAGCTAATCAGCCCCAGCATTTT.